A selection of T cell receptor beta chains follows, all from one sample in a study of blood T cells in healthy people across ages. TCRdb independently ran MiXCR on the 5' RACE reads; one entry per CDR3 protein. The sample carries about 810,000 distinct CDR3 sequences, 36% recorded once. The sample was blood. The receptors stem from a man aged 18 to 30 in good health. Each CDR3 is given without its conserved first and last residue.

v_gene | CDR3aa
TRBV6-1 | ASKQNPTSGRGETQY
TRBV30 | AWSVLGESTDTQY
TRBV7-2 | ASSSEGAGSNQPQH
TRBV29-1 | SVDVSRTGEQY
TRBV6-2/TRBV6-3 | ASTRARVFSNQPQH
TRBV29-1 | SVTQGAGRAF
TRBV4-1 | ASSQDFAQPQH
TRBV29-1 | SVMTGLADTEAF
TRBV9 | ASSVAGVPAYGGYT
TRBV28 | TSNVGTRDSYNEQY
TRBV7-2 | ATQQGPKETQY
TRBV14 | ASSPSRREMYWYEQY
TRBV7-9 | ASSSDNSYEQY
TRBV19 | ASSLHWNTGELF
TRBV29-1 | SYLVPGQGGIGSKNIQY
TRBV20-1 | SARGGLAADTQY
TRBV12-3/TRBV12-4 | ASSSHGQGTTEAF
TRBV27 | ASSAQGARNGYT
TRBV7-2 | ASSLQGAGTDTQY
TRBV11-2 | ASSLDEVFYEQY
TRBV12-3/TRBV12-4 | ASRRTSGDYNEQF
TRBV20-1 | SAKTEVLVDYT
TRBV21-1 | ASSKRGTSGASWYQETQY
TRBV5-1 | ASSPSGSFDTEAF
TRBV7-2 | ASRLNREDNNEQF
TRBV4-1 | ASSQPTRGAGELF
TRBV3-1 | ASSQALFLAGTTDTQY
TRBV27 | ASSFRSGAGYEQY
TRBV6-4 | ASSEAFTDTQY
TRBV6-6 | ASNWDPGAGQPQH
TRBV7-9 | ASSPSGQGTNNEQY
TRBV4-1 | ASGPGPSYNEQF
TRBV19 | ASSSRTSPYNEQY
TRBV7-2 | ASSFTGSNTGELF
TRBV28 | ASRSPGQYSGANVLT
TRBV4-3 | ASSQELAVGQGTPNTEAF
TRBV12-3/TRBV12-4 | ASSFRTGGGETQY
TRBV12-3/TRBV12-4 | ASSLVWGQGDRLF
TRBV9 | ASSVGGSTSRRTDTQY
TRBV20-1 | SARGAPGQGAADTQY
TRBV5-1 | ASSLPQGVGDEQY
TRBV4-1 | ASSQVYNPDYGYT
TRBV6-1 | ASKRDSQYQETQY
TRBV10-3 | AITGGSTGELF
TRBV6-6 | ASRTGTGLQETQY
TRBV5-1 | ASSLTWTGTYEQY
TRBV7-9 | ASSLRDPKGETQY
TRBV20-1 | SATSGGLETQY
TRBV6-6 | ASSPDIYEQY
TRBV9 | ASSPRQVSNSYEQY
TRBV7-2 | ASSVLGVNYGYT
TRBV6-5 | ASSDRVGETQY
TRBV15 | ATSRVLAGESETQY
TRBV5-5 | ASSRPGQGRTDTQY